This passage covers 10 T cell receptor beta chains from one sample sequenced in a study of shared clonotypes between healthy human individuals. CD45RO-negative, CCR7-positively selected cells formed the naive CD8 fraction, excluding terminally differentiated effector memory CD45RA+ cells. Data came from immunoSEQ multiplex PCR; TCRdb stores just in-frame clones and leaves some out. The sample consists of roughly 850,000 clones, 90% to 97% of them appearing once. Material: naive CD8+ T cells sorted from blood. The receptors originated from a man aged 25-45 years in good health.

The chain uses TRBV7-9 and TRBJ2-7; tentatively, D is TRBD1 (6 bases). This CDR3 contains 16 residues. CDR1 and CDR2 (germline): SEHNR, FQNEAQ (reference sequence). Trimming removed 5 bases at V and 5 bases at J, with 22 bases between. The CDR3 DNA follows: TGTGCCAGCAGCGACGCATCGGGACACCGGACTGACGAGCAGTACTTC. Translating it yields CASSDASGHRTDEQYF.

This chain joins TRBV7-9 and TRBJ2-5, with 8 bases fitting TRBD1. J lost 8 bases, V lost 0 bases, and 8 bases had no gene match. CDR3 length equals 15 residues. Germline loops: CDR1 SEHNR, CDR2 FQNEAQ (reference sequence). CDR3 protein: CASSLAPRGRETQYF. CDR3 nucleotide sequence: TGTGCCAGCAGCTTAGCTCCCAGGGGGCGAGAAACCCAGTACTTC.

The gene calls are TRBV6-6 and TRBJ1-5; 8 positions agree with TRBD1. In germline, CDR1 is MNHNY, CDR2 SVGAGI (reference sequence). V trimming: 2 bases; J trimming: 7 bases; junction bases outside the gene matches: 10. This CDR3 has 16 amino acids. The CDR3 loop reads CASSYTTGGPNQPQHF. CDR3 nucleotides: TGTGCCAGCAGTTACACAACAGGGGGTCCCAACCAGCCCCAGCATTTT.

The chain couples TRBV11-3 to TRBJ2-3; TRBD2 matches 11 bases. This CDR3 has 16 amino acids. V dropped 4 bases and J dropped 0; count of bases not matched to a gene: 3. Germline V lookup: CDR1 SGHNT, CDR2 YENEEA. The CDR3 region is CASSSRTSGSTDTQYF. In DNA form, the CDR3 reads TGTGCCAGCAGCTCCAGGACTAGCGGGAGCACAGATACGCAGTATTTT.

The V and J genes are TRBV2 and TRBJ2-4, with D possibly matching TRBD1 (5 bases). V was pared by 3 bases and J by 7 bases, with 10 bases between. CDR1 SNHLY and CDR2 FYNNEI come from the germline V gene. This CDR3 comprises 13 residues. Here the CDR3 reads CASSESGLNIQYF. In DNA form, the CDR3 reads TGTGCCAGCAGTGAGTCAGGGTTGAACATTCAGTACTTC.

The chain couples TRBV7-2 to TRBJ2-7, with TRBD2 matching over 9 bases. This CDR3 spans 14 amino acids. Per germline, CDR1 SGHTA and CDR2 FQGNSA. V was pared by 4 bases and J by 12 bases, with 13 bases of the junction left unmatched. CDR3 sequence: CASSSWTSENVRYF. The CDR3 DNA sequence: TGTGCCAGCAGCTCTTGGACTAGCGAAAACGTGAGGTACTTC.

This clone appeared a single time. This chain uses TRBV7-9 with TRBJ2-1; D ambiguous. Trimming left V 2 bases short and J 9 bases short, with 11 bases between. Germline CDR1 reads SEHNR; CDR2 reads FQNEAQ (reference sequence). The CDR3 is 13 residues long. CDR3 DNA sequence: TGTGCCAGCAGCTTACCCGGACGGAGTGAGCAGTTCTTC. Translated: CASSLPGRSEQFF. Filled out from reference TRBV7-9 and TRBJ2-1, the complete variable domain reads DTGVSQNPRHKITKRGQNVTFRCDPISEHNRLYWYRQTLGQGPEFLTYFQNEAQLEKSRLLSDRFSAERPKGSFSTLEIQRTEQGDSAMYLCASSLPGRSEQFFGPGTRLTVL.

This clone was recorded once. This chain links TRBV14 with TRBJ2-1; perhaps TRBD2 as D (5 bases). The germline CDR1 and CDR2 sequences are SGHDN and FVKESK. This CDR3 contains 15 residues. V gave up 2 bases and J gave up 6 bases, with 14 bases separating them. CDR3: CASSQTPLAFNEQFF. The CDR3 DNA reads as TGTGCCAGCAGCCAAACGCCGCTAGCATTCAATGAGCAGTTCTTC.

This sequence joins TRBV7-8 and TRBJ2-5, with a possible D match to TRBD1 (5 bases). Trimming removed 2 bases at V and 6 bases at J, with 22 bases between. This CDR3 has 17 amino acids. Looked up from germline, CDR1 is SGHVS and CDR2 is FQNEAQ. The DNA for the CDR3 is TGTGCCAGCAGCTTAAAGGCAGGGTGGTATGTTGGGAAGACCCAGTACTTC. As protein: CASSLKAGWYVGKTQYF.

This chain joins TRBV15 and TRBJ1-2; 8 nucleotides agree with TRBD1. There are 15 residues in the CDR3. Trimming removed 3 bases from V and 3 bases from J; junction bases left unmatched: 6. Looked up from germline, CDR1 is LNHNV and CDR2 is YYDKDF (reference sequence). The CDR3 sequence is CATSSGTGGDYGYTF. CDR3 in DNA: TGTGCCACCAGCAGTGGTACAGGGGGAGACTATGGCTACACCTTC.